This T cell receptor (beta chain) was retrieved from a study of beta chain features in type 1 diabetes. There are a few counts of this clone. The study reverse transcribed the entire isolated RNA, so it sequenced expressed TCRB transcripts. Profiled with immunoSEQ multiplex PCR; TCRdb holds only in-frame clones, not every one. The table records hundreds of thousands of clones, roughly 30% of them present only once. V gave up 4 bases and J gave up 8 bases, with 12 bases separating them. The CDR3 covers 12 residues. The germline V gene has CDR1 SQVTM and CDR2 ANQGSEA. J is TRBJ2-1 and V is TRBV29-1, with a tentative D call TRBD1 (7 bases). Sequences were obtained from naive CD4+ T cells from blood. The origin of this receptor is a young man in good health. The CDR3 loop is CSVARGAYEQFF. The CDR3 DNA reads TGCAGCGTTGCCAGGGGGGCTTATGAGCAGTTCTTC.